A selection of T cell receptor beta chains follows, all from one sample in a study of blood T cell repertoires in COVID-19. Generated by immunoSEQ multiplex PCR, the TCRdb table keeps only in-frame clones and is missing some. The data show roughly 250,000 clones, approximately 86% seen once. Sequenced: PBMCs or T cells enriched from blood (not recorded which). These receptors were collected from a woman in her 50s who had recovered from COVID-19. Both conserved end residues are part of each CDR3. A D gene is named only where the DNA matches it firmly. Clone size is given for some rows only: seen once, a few or many times, or a class if the clone is expanded.

clone size	D gene	J gene	V gene	CDR3 DNA	CDR3 protein
.	TRBD1	TRBJ2-2	TRBV28	TGTGCCAGCAGTCCCTCTCGACAGGGATTTTACACCGGGGAGCTGTTTTTT	CASSPSRQGFYTGELFF
.	.	TRBJ1-1	TRBV6-5	TGTGCCAGCAGTTCGACAGAGAACACTGAAGCTTTCTTT	CASSSTENTEAFF
.	TRBD1	TRBJ1-4	TRBV14	TGTGCCAGCAGCCAAAAGACAGGGGAGGCTAATGAAAAACTGTTTTTT	CASSQKTGEANEKLFF
.	TRBD1	TRBJ2-1	TRBV27	TGTGCCAGCAGTTTGGACAGGGGCAATGAGCAGTTCTTC	CASSLDRGNEQFF
few	TRBD2	TRBJ2-5	TRBV30	TGTGCCTGGAGTCTGGGACTAGCGGGAGAGGCCCAGTACTTC	CAWSLGLAGEAQYF
.	.	TRBJ2-1	TRBV10-2	TGCGCCAGCAGGAAAAGCTCCCCCTCCTACAATGAGCAGTTCTTC	CASRKSSPSYNEQFF
.	.	TRBJ1-4	TRBV6-2/TRBV6-3	TGTGCCAGCAGCCGTCAAAATGAAAAACTGTTTTTT	CASSRQNEKLFF
once	.	TRBJ1-5	TRBV28	TGTGCCAGCAGTTTACTTACAGCCAATCAGCCCCAGCATTTT	CASSLLTANQPQHF
.	TRBD2	TRBJ2-2	TRBV29-1	TGCAGCGTTGAATCCGCGGGAGGGCCTGCCGGGGAGCTGTTTTTT	CSVESAGGPAGELFF
.	TRBD1	TRBJ1-2	TRBV27	TGTGCCAGCAGTGATCCGGGACAGGGGTACTTTGGCTACACCTTC	CASSDPGQGYFGYTF
.	.	TRBJ1-5	TRBV28	TGTGCCAGCAGTGCGAGTCAGCCCCAGCATTTT	CASSASQPQHF
.	TRBD1	TRBJ1-4	TRBV5-1	TGCGCCAGCCGAATCGTCACAGGGGGCTATAATGAAAAACTGTTTTTT	CASRIVTGGYNEKLFF
few	.	TRBJ1-5	TRBV28	TGTGCCAGCAGTTCCTTACAGTTTAGCAATCAGCCCCAGCATTTT	CASSSLQFSNQPQHF
once	.	TRBJ2-2	TRBV24-1	TGTGCCACCGGCTCCCGGGGGACCGGGGAGCTGTTTTTT	CATGSRGTGELFF
.	.	TRBJ1-5	TRBV4-1	TGCGCCAGCAGCCAAGACGTCGGGATGGGCAATCAGCCCCAGCATTTT	CASSQDVGMGNQPQHF
.	.	TRBJ2-7	TRBV10-2	TGCGCCAGCAGTGAGGGGGGGGCCGAGCAGTACTTC	CASSEGGAEQYF
.	TRBD2	TRBJ2-7	TRBV20-1	TGCAGTGCTAGTACTAGACTAGCGGGGAGACCGGGGCAGTACTTC	CSASTRLAGRPGQYF
.	TRBD1	TRBJ1-2	TRBV9	TGTGCCAGCAGCGCTCCGGGACAGGATGTTATAGGGGACTACACCTTC	CASSAPGQDVIGDYTF
.	TRBD1	TRBJ2-7	TRBV3-1/TRBV3-2	TGTGCCAGCAGCCAAGATCTCGACAGGGGGCACGAGCAGTACTTC	CASSQDLDRGHEQYF
.	.	TRBJ2-7	TRBV10-3	TGTGCCATCAGCTCGGCGGCTCATTACGAGCAGTACTTC	CAISSAAHYEQYF
once	TRBD2	TRBJ2-2	TRBV29-1	TGCAGCGTTGAAAAACTAGCGGGAGTTGTCGGCGGGGAGCTGTTTTTT	CSVEKLAGVVGGELFF
.	TRBD2	TRBJ2-3	TRBV19	TGTGCCAGTATTCAAGCGGGAGCCACAGATACGCAGTATTTT	CASIQAGATDTQYF
.	TRBD2	TRBJ2-1	TRBV12-5	TGTGCTAGTGGTTTGGTGACTAGCGGGAACAATGAGCAGTTCTTC	CASGLVTSGNNEQFF
once	TRBD2	TRBJ2-7	TRBV20-1	TGCAGTGCTAGTGGCCCTAGCGGGTCCTACGAGCAGTACTTC	CSASGPSGSYEQYF
.	TRBD1	TRBJ1-3	TRBV2	TGTGCCCGCGGGACAGCCTCTGGAAACACCATATATTTT	CARGTASGNTIYF
.	.	TRBJ2-1	TRBV6-5	TGTGCCAGCAGTTACCAGACAGTGGCGCAGTTCTTC	CASSYQTVAQFF
.	.	TRBJ2-3	TRBV7-2	TGTGCCAGCAGCAGACTGATCCAGGGTTCTTCGAACACAGATACGCAGTATTTT	CASSRLIQGSSNTDTQYF
.	TRBD2	TRBJ2-1	TRBV27	TGTGCCAGCAGCCTTATAGCGGGAGGGCCTTCCAATGAGCAGTTCTTC	CASSLIAGGPSNEQFF
.	TRBD1	TRBJ1-6	TRBV15	TGTGCCACCAGCAGGGAGGACAGGGCGGATTCACCCCTCCACTTT	CATSREDRADSPLHF
.	.	TRBJ2-7	TRBV6-2/TRBV6-3	TGTGCCAGCAGTTCGCAAACAGGGCCCGAGCAGTACTTC	CASSSQTGPEQYF
.	.	TRBJ1-1	TRBV29-1	TGCAGCGTGGCCACAGGGCCTGAAGCTTTCTTT	CSVATGPEAFF
.	.	TRBJ1-3	TRBV3-1/TRBV3-2	TGTGCCAGCAGCCACCTTAGCAGTTCCTCTGGAAACACCATATATTTT	CASSHLSSSSGNTIYF
.	.	TRBJ1-1	TRBV19	TGTGCCAGTAGTAGAGATAGAGACACTGAAGCTTTCTTT	CASSRDRDTEAFF
.	TRBD2	TRBJ2-7	TRBV6-2/TRBV6-3	TGTGCCAGCAGTCAGACTAGCGCCCTCAACGAGCAGTACTTC	CASSQTSALNEQYF
.	.	TRBJ2-1	TRBV7-3	TGTGCCAGCAGCTTAGCTTTACTAGGACCCTACAATGAGCAGTTCTTC	CASSLALLGPYNEQFF
.	.	TRBJ2-7	TRBV7-9	TGTGCCAGCAGCTTGGGACTCGGACGGTACGAGCAGTACTTC	CASSLGLGRYEQYF
.	TRBD1	TRBJ2-2	TRBV5-1	TGCGCCAGCAGCAGGGGACAGATCTACACCGGGGAGCTGTTTTTT	CASSRGQIYTGELFF
.	.	TRBJ1-2	TRBV29-1	TGCAGCGTTGGCCAGGGGATGGGGAACTATGGCTACACCTTC	CSVGQGMGNYGYTF
.	TRBD1	TRBJ2-7	TRBV2	TGTGCCAGCAGTGCGGGACAGGGGAGGGGCGAGCAGTACTTC	CASSAGQGRGEQYF
few	TRBD1	TRBJ1-2	TRBV3-1/TRBV3-2	TGTGCCAGCAGCCAAGGAGAAAGGACAGGGTCTGGCTACACCTTC	CASSQGERTGSGYTF
.	TRBD2	TRBJ2-1	TRBV2	TGTGCCAGCAGTGCCAGCCGACTAGCGGGAGGTAATGAGCAGTTCTTC	CASSASRLAGGNEQFF
.	TRBD2	TRBJ2-3	TRBV11-2	TGTGCCAGCAGCTTAGCGGGAGGAGCGGCCGATACGCAGTATTTT	CASSLAGGAADTQYF
few	TRBD2	TRBJ2-1	TRBV7-2	TGTGCCAGCAGCTTAGAAGGGACTAGTAATGAGCAGTTCTTC	CASSLEGTSNEQFF
.	TRBD2	TRBJ2-7	TRBV27	TGTGCCAGCAGTTTATCAGCGGGAGGCTACGAGCAGTACTTC	CASSLSAGGYEQYF
.	TRBD1	TRBJ1-2	TRBV19	TGTGCCAGTAGTACCCTACAGGGGGGACTTGGCTACACCTTC	CASSTLQGGLGYTF
.	TRBD1	TRBJ2-1	TRBV9	TGTGCCAGCAGCGCCAGGGGGCATGAGCAGTTCTTC	CASSARGHEQFF
.	.	TRBJ2-2	TRBV5-5	TGTGCCAGCAGCTCGGCGAGGTTCACCGGGGAGCTGTTTTTT	CASSSARFTGELFF
.	.	TRBJ2-3	TRBV11-3	TGTGCCAGCAGTCAGGAGGATAAGGATACGCAGTATTTT	CASSQEDKDTQYF
.	TRBD2	TRBJ2-1	TRBV6-4	TGTGCCCACGCGCTTAGCGGGAGAGTTCCCTACAATGAGCAGTTCTTC	CAHALSGRVPYNEQFF
.	TRBD1	TRBJ2-7	TRBV28	TGTGCCAGCAGTGCAAGACCGGGACAGGGATTCCCCTACGAGCAGTACTTC	CASSARPGQGFPYEQYF
.	TRBD2	TRBJ2-7	TRBV11-1	TGTGCCAGCAGCCCTAGCGGGACTAGCTCCTACGAGCAGTACTTC	CASSPSGTSSYEQYF
few	TRBD1	TRBJ1-1	TRBV24-1	TGTGCCACCACCCCGGACAGGGGAAGGGTAAAGGTCACTGAAGCTTTCTTT	CATTPDRGRVKVTEAFF
.	.	TRBJ1-6	TRBV7-9	TGTGCCAGCAGCGTCCAGGGGCTGTCCTCACCCCTCCACTTT	CASSVQGLSSPLHF
once	.	TRBJ1-3	TRBV7-9	TGTGCCAGCAGCTTAGTGGGCCAAGGAAACACCATATATTTT	CASSLVGQGNTIYF